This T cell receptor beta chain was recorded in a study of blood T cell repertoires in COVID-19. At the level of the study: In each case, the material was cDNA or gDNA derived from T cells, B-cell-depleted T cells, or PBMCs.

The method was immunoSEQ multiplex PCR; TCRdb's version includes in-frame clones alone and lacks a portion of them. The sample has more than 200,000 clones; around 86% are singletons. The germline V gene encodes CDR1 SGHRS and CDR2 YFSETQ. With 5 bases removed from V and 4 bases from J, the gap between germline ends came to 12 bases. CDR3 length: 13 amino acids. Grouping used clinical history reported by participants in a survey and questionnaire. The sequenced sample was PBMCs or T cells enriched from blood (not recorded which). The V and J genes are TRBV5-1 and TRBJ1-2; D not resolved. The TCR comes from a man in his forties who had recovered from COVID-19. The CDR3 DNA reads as TGCGCCAGCAGTATGGAGGGAAGCTATGGCTACACCTTC. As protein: CASSMEGSYGYTF.